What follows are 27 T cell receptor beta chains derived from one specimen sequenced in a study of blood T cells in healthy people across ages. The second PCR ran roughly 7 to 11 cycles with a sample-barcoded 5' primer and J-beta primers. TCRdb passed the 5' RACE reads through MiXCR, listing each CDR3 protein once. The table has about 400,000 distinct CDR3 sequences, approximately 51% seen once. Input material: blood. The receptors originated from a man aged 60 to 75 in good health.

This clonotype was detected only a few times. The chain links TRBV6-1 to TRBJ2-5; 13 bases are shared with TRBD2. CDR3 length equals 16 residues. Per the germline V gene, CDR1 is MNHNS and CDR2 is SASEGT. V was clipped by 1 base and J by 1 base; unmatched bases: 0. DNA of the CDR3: TGTGCCAGCAGTGAAGGACTAGCGGGGGGCCAAGAGACCCAGTACTTC. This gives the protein CASSEGLAGGQETQYF.

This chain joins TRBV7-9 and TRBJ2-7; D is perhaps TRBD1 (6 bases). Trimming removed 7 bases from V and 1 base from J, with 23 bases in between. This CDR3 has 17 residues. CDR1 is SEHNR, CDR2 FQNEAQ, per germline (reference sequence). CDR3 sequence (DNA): TGTGCCAGCAACTCAGGGGTGGGCCAGCTTACTTCCTACGAGCAGTACTTC. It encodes CASNSGVGQLTSYEQYF.

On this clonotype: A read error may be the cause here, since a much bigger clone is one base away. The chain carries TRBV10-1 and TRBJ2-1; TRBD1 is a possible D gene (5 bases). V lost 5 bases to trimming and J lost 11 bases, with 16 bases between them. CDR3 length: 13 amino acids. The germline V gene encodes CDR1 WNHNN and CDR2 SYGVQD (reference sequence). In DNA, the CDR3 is TGCGCCAGCAGTACAGGACCGTGGAATAAGCAGTTCTTC. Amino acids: CASSTGPWNKQFF.

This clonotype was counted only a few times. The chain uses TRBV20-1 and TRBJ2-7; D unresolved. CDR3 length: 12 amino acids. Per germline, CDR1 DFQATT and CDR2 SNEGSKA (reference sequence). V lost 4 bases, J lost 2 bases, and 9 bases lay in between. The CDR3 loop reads CSAIVRTYEQYF. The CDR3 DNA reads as TGCAGTGCTATTGTGCGCACCTACGAGCAGTACTTC.

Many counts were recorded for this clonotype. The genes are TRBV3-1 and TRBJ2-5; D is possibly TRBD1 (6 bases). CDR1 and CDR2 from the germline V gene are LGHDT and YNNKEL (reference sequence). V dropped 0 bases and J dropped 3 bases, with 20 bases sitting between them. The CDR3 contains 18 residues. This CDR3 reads CASSQDRRGPQGKETQYF. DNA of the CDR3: TGTGCCAGCAGCCAAGATCGACGAGGGCCCCAGGGGAAAGAGACCCAGTACTTC.

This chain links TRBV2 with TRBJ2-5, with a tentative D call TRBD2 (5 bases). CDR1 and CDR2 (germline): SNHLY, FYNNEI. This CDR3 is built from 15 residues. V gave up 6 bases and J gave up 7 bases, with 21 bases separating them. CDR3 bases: TGTGCCAGCAGGGAGGACCCCGTCAGAGTTGGGACCCAGTACTTC. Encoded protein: CASREDPVRVGTQYF. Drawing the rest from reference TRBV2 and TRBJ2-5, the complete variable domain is EPEVTQTPSHQVTQMGQEVILRCVPISNHLYFYWYRQILGQKVEFLVSFYNNEISEKSEIFDDQFSVERPDGSNFTLKIRSTKLEDSAMYFCASREDPVRVGTQYFGPGTRLLVL.

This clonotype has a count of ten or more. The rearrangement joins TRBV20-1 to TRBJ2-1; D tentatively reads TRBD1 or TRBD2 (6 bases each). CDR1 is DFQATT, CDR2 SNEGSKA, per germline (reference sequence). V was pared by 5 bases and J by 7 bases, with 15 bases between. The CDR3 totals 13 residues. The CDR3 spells CSAGDGGWNEQFF. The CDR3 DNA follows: TGCAGTGCTGGGGACGGGGGCTGGAATGAGCAGTTCTTC.

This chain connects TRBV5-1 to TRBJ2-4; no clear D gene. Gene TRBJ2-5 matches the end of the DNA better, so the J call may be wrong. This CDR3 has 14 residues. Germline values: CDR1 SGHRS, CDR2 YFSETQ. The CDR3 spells CASSLNLVEETQYF. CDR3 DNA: TGCGCCAGCAGCTTGAATCTGGTAGAGGAGACCCAGTACTTC.

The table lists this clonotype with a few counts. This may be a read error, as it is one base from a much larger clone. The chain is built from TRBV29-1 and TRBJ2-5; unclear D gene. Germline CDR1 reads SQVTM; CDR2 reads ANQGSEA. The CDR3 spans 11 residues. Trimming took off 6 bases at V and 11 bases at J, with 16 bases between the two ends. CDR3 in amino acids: CSVSTYNEQYF. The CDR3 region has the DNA TGCAGCGTCTCAACCTACAATGAGCAGTACTTC.

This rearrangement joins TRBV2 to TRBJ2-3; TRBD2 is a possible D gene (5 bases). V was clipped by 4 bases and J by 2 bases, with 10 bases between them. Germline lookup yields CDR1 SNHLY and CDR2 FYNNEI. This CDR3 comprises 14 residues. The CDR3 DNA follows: TGTGCCAGCAGTGCCGGACTGCTCACAGATACGCAGTATTTT. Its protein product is CASSAGLLTDTQYF.

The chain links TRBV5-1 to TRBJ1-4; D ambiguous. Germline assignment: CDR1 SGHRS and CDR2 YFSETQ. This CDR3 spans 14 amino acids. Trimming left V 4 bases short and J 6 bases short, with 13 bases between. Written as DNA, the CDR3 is TGCGCCAGCAGCCCTGGGAGGGCTGATGAAAAACTGTTTTTT. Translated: CASSPGRADEKLFF.

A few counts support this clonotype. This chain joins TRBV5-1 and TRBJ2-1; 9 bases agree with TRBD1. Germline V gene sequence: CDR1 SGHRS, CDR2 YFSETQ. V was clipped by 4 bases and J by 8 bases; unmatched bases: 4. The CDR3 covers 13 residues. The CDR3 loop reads CASSGGQGYEQFF. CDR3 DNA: TGCGCCAGCAGCGGGGGACAGGGCTATGAGCAGTTCTTC.

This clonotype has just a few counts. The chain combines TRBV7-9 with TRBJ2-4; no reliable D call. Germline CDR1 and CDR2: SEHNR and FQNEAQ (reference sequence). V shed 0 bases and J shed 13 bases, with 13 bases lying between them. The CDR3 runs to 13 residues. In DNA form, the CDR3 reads TGTGCCAGCAGCTTAGCGGGCCCCGCCCGGCAGTACTTC. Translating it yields CASSLAGPARQYF.

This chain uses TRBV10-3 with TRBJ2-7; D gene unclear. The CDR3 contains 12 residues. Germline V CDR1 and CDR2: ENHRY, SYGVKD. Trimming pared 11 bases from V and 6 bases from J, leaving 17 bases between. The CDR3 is CASSGDGFEQYF. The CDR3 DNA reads TGTGCCTCCTCGGGTGATGGTTTCGAGCAGTACTTC.

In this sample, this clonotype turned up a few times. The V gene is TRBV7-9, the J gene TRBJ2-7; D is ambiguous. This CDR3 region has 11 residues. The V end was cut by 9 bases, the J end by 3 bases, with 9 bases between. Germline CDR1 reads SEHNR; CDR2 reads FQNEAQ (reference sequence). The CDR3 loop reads CARLFYYEQYF. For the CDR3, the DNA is TGTGCCAGGCTTTTTTACTACGAGCAGTACTTC.

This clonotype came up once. The CDR3 DNA follows: TGTGCCAGCAGCGTAGGAGGGAGGGACCAAGAGACCCAGTACTTC. This translates into CASSVGGRDQETQYF. V usage is TRBV9 and J usage is TRBJ2-5; 7 positions match TRBD2. Germline CDR1 reads SGDLS; CDR2 reads YYNGEE. J gave up 0 bases and V 0 bases, and 2 bases lay outside the gene matches. The CDR3 covers 15 residues.

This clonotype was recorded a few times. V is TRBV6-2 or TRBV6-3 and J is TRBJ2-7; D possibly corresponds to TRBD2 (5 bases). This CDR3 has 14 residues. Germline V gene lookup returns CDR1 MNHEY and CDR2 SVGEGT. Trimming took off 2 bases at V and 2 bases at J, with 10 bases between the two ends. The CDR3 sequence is CASSYGSATYEQYF. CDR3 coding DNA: TGTGCCAGCAGTTACGGTAGCGCTACCTACGAGCAGTACTTC.

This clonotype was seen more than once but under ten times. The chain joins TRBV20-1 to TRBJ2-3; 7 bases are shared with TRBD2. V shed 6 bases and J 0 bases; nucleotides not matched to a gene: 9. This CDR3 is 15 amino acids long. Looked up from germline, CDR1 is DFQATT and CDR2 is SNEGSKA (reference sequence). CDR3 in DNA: TGCAGTGCCTCCGGAGCGGGATCAAGCACAGATACGCAGTATTTT. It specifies CSASGAGSSTDTQYF.

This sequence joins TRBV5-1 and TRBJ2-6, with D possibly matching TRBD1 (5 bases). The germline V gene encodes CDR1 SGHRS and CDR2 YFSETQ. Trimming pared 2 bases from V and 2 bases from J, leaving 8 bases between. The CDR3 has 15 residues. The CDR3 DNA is TGCGCCAGCAGCTTACAGGAGCCTGGGGCCAACGTCCTGACTTTC. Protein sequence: CASSLQEPGANVLTF.

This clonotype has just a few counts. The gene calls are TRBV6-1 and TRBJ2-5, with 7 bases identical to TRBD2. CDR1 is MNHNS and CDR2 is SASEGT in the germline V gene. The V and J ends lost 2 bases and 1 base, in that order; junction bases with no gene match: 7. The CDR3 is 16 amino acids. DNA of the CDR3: TGTGCCAGCAGTGAACTTCTGGGGGAGGGCCAAGAGACCCAGTACTTC. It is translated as CASSELLGEGQETQYF.

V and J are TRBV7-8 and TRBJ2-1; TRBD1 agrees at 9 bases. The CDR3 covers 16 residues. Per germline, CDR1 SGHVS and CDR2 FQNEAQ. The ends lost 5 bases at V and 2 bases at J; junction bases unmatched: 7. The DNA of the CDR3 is TGTGCCAGCAGCCAGACAGGGGGAACCACCTACAATGAGCAGTTCTTC. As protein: CASSQTGGTTYNEQFF.

CDR3 DNA sequence: TGTGCCATCAGTGAACGGGGGCAAGAGACCCAGTACTTC. Its protein product is CAISERGQETQYF. V is TRBV10-3 and J is TRBJ2-5; maybe TRBD2 (6 bases). Germline V gene sequence: CDR1 ENHRY, CDR2 SYGVKD. The CDR3 has 13 amino acids. The V and J ends lost 3 bases and 2 bases respectively, with 7 bases between them.

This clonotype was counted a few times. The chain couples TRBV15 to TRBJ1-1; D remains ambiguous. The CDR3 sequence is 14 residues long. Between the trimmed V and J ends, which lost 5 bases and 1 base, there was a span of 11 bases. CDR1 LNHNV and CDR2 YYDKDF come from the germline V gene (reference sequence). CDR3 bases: TGTGCCACCAGCGACCAGGCGGGGAACACTGAAGCTTTCTTT. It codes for CATSDQAGNTEAFF.

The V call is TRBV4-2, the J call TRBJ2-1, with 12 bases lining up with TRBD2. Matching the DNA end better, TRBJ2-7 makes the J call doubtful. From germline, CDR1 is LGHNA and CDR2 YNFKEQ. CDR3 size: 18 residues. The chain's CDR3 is CASSQDSPSGGVYNEQYF. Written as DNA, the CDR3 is TGTGCCAGCAGCCAAGATTCCCCTAGCGGGGGGGTCTACAATGAGCAGTACTTC.

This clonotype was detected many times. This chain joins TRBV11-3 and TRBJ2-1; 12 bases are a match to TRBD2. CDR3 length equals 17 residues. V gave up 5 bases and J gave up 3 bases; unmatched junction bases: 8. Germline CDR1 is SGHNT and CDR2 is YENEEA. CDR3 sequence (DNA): TGTGCCAGCAGCCCTCGGACTAGCGGGACTTTCTACAATGAGCAGTTCTTC. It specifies CASSPRTSGTFYNEQFF. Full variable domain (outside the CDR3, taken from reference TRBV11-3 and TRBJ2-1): EAGVVQSPRYKIIEKKQPVAFWCNPISGHNTLYWYLQNLGQGPELLIRYENEEAVDDSQLPKDRFSAERLKGVDSTLKIQPAELGDSAVYLCASSPRTSGTFYNEQFFGPGTRLTVL.

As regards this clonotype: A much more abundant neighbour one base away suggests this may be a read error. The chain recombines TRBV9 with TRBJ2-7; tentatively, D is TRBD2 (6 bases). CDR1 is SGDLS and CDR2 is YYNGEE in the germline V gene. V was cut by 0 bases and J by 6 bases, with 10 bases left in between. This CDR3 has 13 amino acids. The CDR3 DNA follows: TGTGCCAGCAGCGTAGCGGAGGGTGGCGAGCAGTACTTC. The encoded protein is CASSVAEGGEQYF.

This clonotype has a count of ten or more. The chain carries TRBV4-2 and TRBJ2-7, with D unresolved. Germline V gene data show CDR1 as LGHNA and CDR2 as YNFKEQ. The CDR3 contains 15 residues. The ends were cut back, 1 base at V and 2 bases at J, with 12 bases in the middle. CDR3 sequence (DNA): TGTGCCAGCAGCCAAGCCTGGGAAGACACCTACGAGCAGTACTTC. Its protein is CASSQAWEDTYEQYF.